This TCR beta chain was identified in a study of T-cell reconstitution after alpha-beta-depleted transplantation in children. Unique molecular identifiers were built into the TCRbeta library. TCRdb fed the PCR reads into MiXCR, producing one record per CDR3 protein. Of tens of thousands of distinct CDR3 sequences in the sample, approximately 43% were seen once. Germline V lookup: CDR1 MNHNS, CDR2 SASEGT. The ends were cut back, 5 bases at V and 4 bases at J, with 16 bases in the middle. The CDR3 is 15 amino acids. The V gene is TRBV6-1, the J gene TRBJ2-3; D could derive from TRBD1 or TRBD2 (6 bases each). This TCR came from a male patient under 18 who had a stem cell transplant for acute lymphoblastic leukemia, so the T cells may come from the graft donor. Sample: PBMCs, mostly from graft donor cells, taken 360 days after TCRalphabeta/CD19-depleted stem cell transplant. The CDR3, as DNA: TGTGCCAGCAGTCAAAGGGGGGTGGCGGCAGATACGCAGTATTTT. Translating gives CASSQRGVAADTQYF.